This TCR beta chain was retrieved from a study of spatial heterogeneity in lung cancer. Study-level background: Detected beta-chain sequences consistently exceeded alpha-chain sequences.

The library protocol tagged each TCR cDNA with a unique molecular identifier. Each CDR3 protein is one row after TCRdb ran MiXCR on the 5' RACE reads. The sample holds 40,000 to 55,000 distinct CDR3 sequences, approximately 6.2% seen once. Germline CDR1 PRHDT, CDR2 FYEKMQ (reference sequence). This CDR3 contains 15 residues. The V gene lost 4 bases and the J gene lost 9 bases, with 19 bases spanning the gap. Time point indicated: sample taken at primary tumor resection. A total of roughly 72 untreated early-stage non-small cell lung cancer patients served as donors. TCRs were sequenced from unsorted whole RNA of tumor, nontumor lung or PBMC.

The chain carries TRBV13 and TRBJ2-1; a possible D gene is TRBD2 (6 bases). Here the sequenced sample was PBMCs, taken at surgery. The TCR comes from a female donor with early-stage non-small cell lung cancer. The CDR3 bases are TGTGCCAGCAGCTCCTTCTGGAGGGCGGGCCGTGAGCAGTTCTTC. It yields the protein CASSSFWRAGREQFF.